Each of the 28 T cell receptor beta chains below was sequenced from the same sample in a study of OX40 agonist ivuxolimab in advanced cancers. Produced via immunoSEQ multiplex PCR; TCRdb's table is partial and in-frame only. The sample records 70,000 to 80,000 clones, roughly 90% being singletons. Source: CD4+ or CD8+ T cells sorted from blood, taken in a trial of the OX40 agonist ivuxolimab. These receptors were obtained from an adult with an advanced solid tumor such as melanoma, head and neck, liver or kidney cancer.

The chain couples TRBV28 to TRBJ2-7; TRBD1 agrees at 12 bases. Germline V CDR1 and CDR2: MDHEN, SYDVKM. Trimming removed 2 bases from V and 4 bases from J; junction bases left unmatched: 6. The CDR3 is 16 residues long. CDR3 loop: CASSLGTGGVRYEQYF. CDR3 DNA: TGTGCCAGCAGTTTAGGGACAGGGGGCGTCCGATACGAGCAGTACTTC.

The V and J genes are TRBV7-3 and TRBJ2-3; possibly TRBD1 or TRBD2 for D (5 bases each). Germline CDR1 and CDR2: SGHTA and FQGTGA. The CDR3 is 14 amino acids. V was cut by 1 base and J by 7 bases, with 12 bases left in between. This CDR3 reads CASSLIGGRNTQYF. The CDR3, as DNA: TGTGCCAGCAGCTTAATTGGGGGAAGAAATACGCAGTATTTT.

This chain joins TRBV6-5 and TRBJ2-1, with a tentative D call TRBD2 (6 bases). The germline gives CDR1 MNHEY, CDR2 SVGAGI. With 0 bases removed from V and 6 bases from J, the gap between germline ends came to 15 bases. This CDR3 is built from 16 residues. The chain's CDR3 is CASSYSSGRRGNEQFF. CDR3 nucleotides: TGTGCCAGCAGTTACTCCTCGGGCCGGAGGGGCAATGAGCAGTTCTTC.

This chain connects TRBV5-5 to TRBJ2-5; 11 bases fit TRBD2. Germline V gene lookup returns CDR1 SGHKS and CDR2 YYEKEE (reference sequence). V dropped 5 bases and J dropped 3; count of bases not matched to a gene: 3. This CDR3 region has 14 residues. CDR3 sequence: CASSRGLAEETQYF. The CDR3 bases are TGTGCCAGCAGTCGGGGACTAGCGGAAGAGACCCAGTACTTC.

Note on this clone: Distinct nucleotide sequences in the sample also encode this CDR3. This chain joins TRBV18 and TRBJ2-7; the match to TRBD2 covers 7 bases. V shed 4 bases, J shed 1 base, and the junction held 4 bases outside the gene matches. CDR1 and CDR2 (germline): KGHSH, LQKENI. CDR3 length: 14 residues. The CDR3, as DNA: TGTGCCAGCTCACTCGGGAGGAATTCCTACGAGCAGTACTTC. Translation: CASSLGRNSYEQYF.

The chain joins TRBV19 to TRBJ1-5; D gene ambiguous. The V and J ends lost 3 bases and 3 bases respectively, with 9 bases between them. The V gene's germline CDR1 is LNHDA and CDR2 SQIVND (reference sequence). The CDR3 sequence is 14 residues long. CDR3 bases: TGTGCCAGTAGTATCGGTAGATTCAATCAGCCCCAGCATTTT. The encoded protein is CASSIGRFNQPQHF.

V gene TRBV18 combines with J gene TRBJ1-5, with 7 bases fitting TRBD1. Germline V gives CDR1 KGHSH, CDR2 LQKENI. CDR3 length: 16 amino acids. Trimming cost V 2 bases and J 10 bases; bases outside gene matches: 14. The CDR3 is CASSPTGTEALGPQHF. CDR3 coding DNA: TGTGCCAGCTCACCAACCGGGACAGAGGCCCTCGGACCCCAGCATTTT.

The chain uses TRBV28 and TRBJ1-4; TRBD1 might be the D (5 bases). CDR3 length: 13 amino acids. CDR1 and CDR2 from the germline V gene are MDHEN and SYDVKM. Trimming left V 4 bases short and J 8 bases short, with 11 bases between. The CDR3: CASSSTGGEKLFF. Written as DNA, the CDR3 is TGTGCCAGCAGTTCTACGGGGGGGGAAAAACTGTTTTTT.

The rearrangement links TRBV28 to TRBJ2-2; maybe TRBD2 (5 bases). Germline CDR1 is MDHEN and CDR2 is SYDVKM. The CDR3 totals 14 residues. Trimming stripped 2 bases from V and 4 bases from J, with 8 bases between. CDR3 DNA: TGTGCCAGCAGTTTAGACTATACCACCGGGGAGCTGTTTTTT. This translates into CASSLDYTTGELFF.

Written as DNA, the CDR3 is TGTGCCAGCAGCTCCATGGCGGAAAGAAGTAGGCCTTACGAGCAGTACTTC. This encodes CASSSMAERSRPYEQYF. The chain combines TRBV7-9 with TRBJ2-7; unclear D gene. CDR1 SEHNR and CDR2 FQNEAQ come from the germline V gene (reference sequence). CDR3 length equals 17 residues. V dropped 4 bases and J dropped 4 bases, with 23 bases sitting between them.

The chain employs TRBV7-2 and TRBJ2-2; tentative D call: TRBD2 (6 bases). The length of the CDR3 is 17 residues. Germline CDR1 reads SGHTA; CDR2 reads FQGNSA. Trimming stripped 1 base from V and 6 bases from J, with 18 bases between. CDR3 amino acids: CASSLVAMAGRAGELFF. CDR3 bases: TGTGCCAGCAGCTTAGTTGCTATGGCGGGAAGGGCCGGGGAGCTGTTTTTT.

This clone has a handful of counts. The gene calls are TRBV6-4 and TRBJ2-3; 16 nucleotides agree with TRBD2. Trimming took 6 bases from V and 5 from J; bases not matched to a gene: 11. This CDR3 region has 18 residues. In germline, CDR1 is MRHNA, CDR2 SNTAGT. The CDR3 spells CASRKPGLAGGPGDTQYF. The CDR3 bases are TGTGCCAGCAGGAAGCCGGGACTAGCGGGAGGGCCAGGAGATACGCAGTATTTT.

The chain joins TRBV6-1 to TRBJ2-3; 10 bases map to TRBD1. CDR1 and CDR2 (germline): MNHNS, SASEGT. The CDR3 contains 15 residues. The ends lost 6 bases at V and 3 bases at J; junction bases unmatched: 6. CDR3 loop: CASSRQGAVTDTQYF. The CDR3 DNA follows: TGTGCCAGCAGCCGACAGGGGGCGGTGACAGATACGCAGTATTTT.

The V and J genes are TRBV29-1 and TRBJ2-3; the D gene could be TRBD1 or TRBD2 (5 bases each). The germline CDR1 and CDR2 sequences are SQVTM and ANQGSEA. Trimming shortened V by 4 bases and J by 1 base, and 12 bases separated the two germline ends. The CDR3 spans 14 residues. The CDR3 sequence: CSVARDGRTDTQYF. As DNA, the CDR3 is TGCAGCGTTGCCCGGGACGGCCGCACAGATACGCAGTATTTT.

As DNA, the CDR3 is TGTGCCAGCAGCCCATCGACAGGACTCGACGAGCAGTACTTC. This encodes CASSPSTGLDEQYF. V and J are TRBV27 and TRBJ2-7; perhaps TRBD1 as D (6 bases). CDR1 and CDR2 (germline): MNHEY, SMNVEV (reference sequence). The length of the CDR3 is 14 residues. V dropped 6 bases and J dropped 5 bases, with 17 bases sitting between them.

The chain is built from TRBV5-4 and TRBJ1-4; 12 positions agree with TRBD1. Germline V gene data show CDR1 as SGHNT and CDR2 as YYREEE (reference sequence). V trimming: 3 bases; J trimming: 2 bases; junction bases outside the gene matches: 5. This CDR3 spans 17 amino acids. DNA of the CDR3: TGTGCCAGCAGCTCTCGGGACAGGGGGCTCACTAATGAAAAACTGTTTTTT. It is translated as CASSSRDRGLTNEKLFF.

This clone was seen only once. The CDR3 sequence: CASSLEFGREGYNEQFF. The CDR3 DNA reads as TGTGCCAGCAGCTTAGAGTTCGGCAGGGAGGGCTACAATGAGCAGTTCTTC. The chain carries TRBV11-3 and TRBJ2-1, with 7 nucleotides matching TRBD2. Germline values: CDR1 SGHNT, CDR2 YENEEA. Losses at the gene ends were 0 bases for V and 3 bases for J; bases not matched to a gene: 8. CDR3 length equals 17 residues. The whole variable domain, filled in from reference TRBV11-3 and TRBJ2-1, reads EAGVVQSPRYKIIEKKQPVAFWCNPISGHNTLYWYLQNLGQGPELLIRYENEEAVDDSQLPKDRFSAERLKGVDSTLKIQPAELGDSAVYLCASSLEFGREGYNEQFFGPGTRLTVL.

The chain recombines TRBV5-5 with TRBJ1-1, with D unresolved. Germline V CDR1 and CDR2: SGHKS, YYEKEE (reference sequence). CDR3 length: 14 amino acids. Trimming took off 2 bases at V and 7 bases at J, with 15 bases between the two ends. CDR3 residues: CASSFSEGLIEAFF. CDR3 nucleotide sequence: TGTGCCAGCAGCTTTAGCGAAGGACTGATTGAAGCTTTCTTT.

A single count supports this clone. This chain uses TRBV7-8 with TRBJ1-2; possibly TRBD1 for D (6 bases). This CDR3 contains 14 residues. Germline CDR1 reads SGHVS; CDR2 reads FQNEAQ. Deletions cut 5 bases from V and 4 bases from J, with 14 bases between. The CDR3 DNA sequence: TGTGCCAGCAGCATATCAGGACAGCCCTATGGCTACACCTTC. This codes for CASSISGQPYGYTF.

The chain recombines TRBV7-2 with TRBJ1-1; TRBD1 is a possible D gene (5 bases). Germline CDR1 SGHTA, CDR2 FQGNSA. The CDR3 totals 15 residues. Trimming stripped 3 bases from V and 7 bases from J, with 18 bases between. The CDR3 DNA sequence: TGTGCCAGCAGCTTCGGGTTTCCGGGGGGTAGTGAAGCTTTCTTT. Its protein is CASSFGFPGGSEAFF. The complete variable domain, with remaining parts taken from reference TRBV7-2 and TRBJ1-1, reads GAGVSQSPSNKVTEKGKDVELRCDPISGHTALYWYRQSLGQGLEFLIYFQGNSAPDKSGLPSDRFSAERTGGSVSTLTIQRTQQEDSAVYLCASSFGFPGGSEAFFGQGTRLTVV.

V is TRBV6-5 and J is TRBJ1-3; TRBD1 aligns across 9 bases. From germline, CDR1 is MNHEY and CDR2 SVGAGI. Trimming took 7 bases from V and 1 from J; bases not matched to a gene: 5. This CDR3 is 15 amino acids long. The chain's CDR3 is CASKQDRGSGNTIYF. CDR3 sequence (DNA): TGTGCCAGCAAACAGGACAGGGGATCTGGAAACACCATATATTTT.

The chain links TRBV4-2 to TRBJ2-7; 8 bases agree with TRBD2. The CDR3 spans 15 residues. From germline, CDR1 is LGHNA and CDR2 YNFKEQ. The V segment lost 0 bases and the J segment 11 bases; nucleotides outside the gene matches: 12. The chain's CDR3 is CASSQDIGGEVRKYF. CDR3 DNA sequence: TGTGCCAGCAGCCAAGATATCGGGGGGGAAGTCAGGAAGTACTTC.

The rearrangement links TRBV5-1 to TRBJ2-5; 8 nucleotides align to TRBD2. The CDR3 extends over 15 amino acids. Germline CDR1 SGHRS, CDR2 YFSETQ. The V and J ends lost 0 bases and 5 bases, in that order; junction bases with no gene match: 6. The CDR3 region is CASSLDGRAGETQYF. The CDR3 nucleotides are TGCGCCAGCAGCTTGGACGGGAGGGCCGGGGAGACCCAGTACTTC.

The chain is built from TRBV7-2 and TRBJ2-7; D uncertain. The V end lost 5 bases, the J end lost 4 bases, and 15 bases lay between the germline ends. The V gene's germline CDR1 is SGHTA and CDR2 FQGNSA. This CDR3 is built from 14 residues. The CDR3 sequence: CASSQAGQPYEQYF. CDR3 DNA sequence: TGTGCCAGCAGCCAGGCCGGGCAACCTTACGAGCAGTACTTC.

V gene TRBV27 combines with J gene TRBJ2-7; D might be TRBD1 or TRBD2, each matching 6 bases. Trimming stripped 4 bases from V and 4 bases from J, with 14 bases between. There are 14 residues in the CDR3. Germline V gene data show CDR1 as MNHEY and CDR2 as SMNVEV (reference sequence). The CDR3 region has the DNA TGTGCCAGCAGTTCTGCCGGGGGCAAGTACGAGCAGTACTTC. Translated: CASSSAGGKYEQYF.

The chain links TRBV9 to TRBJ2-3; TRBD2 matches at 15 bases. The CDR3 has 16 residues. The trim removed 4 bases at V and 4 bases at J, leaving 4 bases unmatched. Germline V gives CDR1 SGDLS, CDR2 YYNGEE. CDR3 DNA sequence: TGTGCCAGCAGCCCCCGGACTAGCGGGAGGGCAGATACGCAGTATTTT. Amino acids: CASSPRTSGRADTQYF.

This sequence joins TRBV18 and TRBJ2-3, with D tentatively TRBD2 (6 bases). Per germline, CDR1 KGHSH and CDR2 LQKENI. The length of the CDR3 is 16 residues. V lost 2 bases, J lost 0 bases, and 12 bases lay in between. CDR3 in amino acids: CASSPSSGGSTDTQYF. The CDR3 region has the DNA TGTGCCAGCTCACCATCCAGCGGAGGGAGCACAGATACGCAGTATTTT.

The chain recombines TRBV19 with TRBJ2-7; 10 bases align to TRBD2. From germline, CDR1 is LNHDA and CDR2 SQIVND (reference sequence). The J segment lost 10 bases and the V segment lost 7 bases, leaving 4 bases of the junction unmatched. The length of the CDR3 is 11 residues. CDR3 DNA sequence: TGTGCCAGTACTAGCGGGAGATTACAGTACTTC. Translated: CASTSGRLQYF. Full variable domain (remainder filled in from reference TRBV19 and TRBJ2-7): DGGITQSPKYLFRKEGQNVTLSCEQNLNHDAMYWYRQDPGQGLRLIYYSQIVNDFQKGDIAEGYSVSREKKESFPLTVTSAQKNPTAFYLCASTSGRLQYFGPGTRLTVT.